Detailed here is one TCR beta chain. Its antigen is undetermined. The CDR3 is 15 amino acids. V lost 2 bases to trimming and J lost 5 bases, with 12 bases between them. CDR1 and CDR2 from the germline V gene are MNHNY and SVGAGI (reference sequence). Data came from immunoSEQ multiplex PCR; TCRdb stores just in-frame clones and leaves some out. The table lists about 110,000 clones, about 85% of them singletons. This specimen belongs to a study of cytomegalovirus exposure and HLA in healthy donors. Study-level results: Cytomegalovirus association was assigned to approximately 180 TCR beta chains.

V usage is TRBV6-6 and J usage is TRBJ2-2, with D perhaps matching TRBD1 (7 bases). The clonotype comes from a young woman in good health and CMV-seronegative. The sample taken for sequencing was PBMCs. The CDR3 nucleotides are TGTGCCAGCAGTTACCCGACAGGGAGGACCGGGGAGCTGTTTTTT. It encodes CASSYPTGRTGELFF.